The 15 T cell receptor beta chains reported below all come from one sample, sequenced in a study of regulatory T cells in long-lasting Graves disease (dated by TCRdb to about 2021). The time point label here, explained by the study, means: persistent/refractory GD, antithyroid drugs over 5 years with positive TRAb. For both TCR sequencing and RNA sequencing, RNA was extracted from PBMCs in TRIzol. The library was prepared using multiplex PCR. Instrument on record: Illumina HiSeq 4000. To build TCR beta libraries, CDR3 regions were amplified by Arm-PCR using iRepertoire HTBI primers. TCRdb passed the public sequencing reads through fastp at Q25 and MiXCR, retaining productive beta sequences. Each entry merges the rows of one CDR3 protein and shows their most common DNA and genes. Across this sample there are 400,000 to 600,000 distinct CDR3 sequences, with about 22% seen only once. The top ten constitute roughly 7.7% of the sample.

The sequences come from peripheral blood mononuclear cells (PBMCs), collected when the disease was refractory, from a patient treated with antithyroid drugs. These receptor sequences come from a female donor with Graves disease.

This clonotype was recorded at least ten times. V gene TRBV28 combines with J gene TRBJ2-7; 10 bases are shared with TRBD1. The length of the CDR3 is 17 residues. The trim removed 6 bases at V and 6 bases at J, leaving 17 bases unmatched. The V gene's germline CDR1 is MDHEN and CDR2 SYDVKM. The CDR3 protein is CASSTTGTGEVFGEQYF. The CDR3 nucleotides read TGTGCCAGCAGCACAACCGGGACAGGGGAGGTGTTCGGCGAGCAGTACTTC.

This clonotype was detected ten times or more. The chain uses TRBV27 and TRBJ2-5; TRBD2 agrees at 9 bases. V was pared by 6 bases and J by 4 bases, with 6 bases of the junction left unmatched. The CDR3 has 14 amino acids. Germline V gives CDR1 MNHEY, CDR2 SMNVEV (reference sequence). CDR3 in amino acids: CASRVAGAGETQYF. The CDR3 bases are TGTGCCAGCAGGGTAGCGGGAGCTGGAGAGACCCAGTACTTC.

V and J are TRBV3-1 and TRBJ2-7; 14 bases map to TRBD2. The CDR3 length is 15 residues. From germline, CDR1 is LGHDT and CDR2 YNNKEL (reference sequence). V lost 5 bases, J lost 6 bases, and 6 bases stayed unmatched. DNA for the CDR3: TGTGCCAGCAGCTACGGGACTAGCGGGGGAACCGAGCAGTACTTC. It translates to CASSYGTSGGTEQYF.

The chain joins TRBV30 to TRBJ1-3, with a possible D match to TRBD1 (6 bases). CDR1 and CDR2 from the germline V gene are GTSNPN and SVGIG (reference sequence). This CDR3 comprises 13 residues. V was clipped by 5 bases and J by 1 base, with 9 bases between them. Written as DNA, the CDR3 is TGTGCCTGGTCCAGGGGATCTGGAAACACCATATATTTT. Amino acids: CAWSRGSGNTIYF.

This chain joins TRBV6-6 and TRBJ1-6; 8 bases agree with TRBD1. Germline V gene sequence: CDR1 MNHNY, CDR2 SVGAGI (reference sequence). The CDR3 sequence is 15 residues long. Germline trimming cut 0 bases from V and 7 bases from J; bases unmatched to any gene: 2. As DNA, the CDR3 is TGTGCCAGCAGTTACTCGGGGACAGGCAATTCACCCCTCCACTTT. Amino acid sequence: CASSYSGTGNSPLHF.

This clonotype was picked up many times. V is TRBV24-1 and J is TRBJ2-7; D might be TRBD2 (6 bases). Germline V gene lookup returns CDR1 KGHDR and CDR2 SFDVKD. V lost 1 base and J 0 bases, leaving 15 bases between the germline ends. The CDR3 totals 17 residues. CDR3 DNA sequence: TGTGCCACCAGTGATTTCAAGGGTAGCGGTTTCTCCTACGAGCAGTACTTC. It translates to CATSDFKGSGFSYEQYF.

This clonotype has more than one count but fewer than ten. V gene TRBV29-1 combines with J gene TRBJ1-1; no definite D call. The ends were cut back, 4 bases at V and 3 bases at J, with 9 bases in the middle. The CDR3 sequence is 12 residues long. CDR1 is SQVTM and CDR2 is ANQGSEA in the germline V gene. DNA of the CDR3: TGCAGCGTTGCTCAGATGTACACTGAAGCTTTCTTT. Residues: CSVAQMYTEAFF.

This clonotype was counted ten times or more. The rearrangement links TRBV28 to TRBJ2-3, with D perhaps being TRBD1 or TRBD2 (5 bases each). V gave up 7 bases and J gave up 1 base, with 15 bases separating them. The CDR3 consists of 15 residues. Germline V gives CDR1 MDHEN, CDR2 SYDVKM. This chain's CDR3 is CASTPPGHRTDTQYF. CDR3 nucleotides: TGTGCCAGCACCCCGCCGGGGCATCGCACAGATACGCAGTATTTT.

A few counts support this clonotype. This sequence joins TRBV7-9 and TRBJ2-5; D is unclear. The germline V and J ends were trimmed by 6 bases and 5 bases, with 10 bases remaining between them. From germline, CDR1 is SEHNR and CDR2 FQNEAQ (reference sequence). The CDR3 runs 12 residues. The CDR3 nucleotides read TGTGCCAGCAGTCACAAGGAGGAGACCCAGTACTTC. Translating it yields CASSHKEETQYF.

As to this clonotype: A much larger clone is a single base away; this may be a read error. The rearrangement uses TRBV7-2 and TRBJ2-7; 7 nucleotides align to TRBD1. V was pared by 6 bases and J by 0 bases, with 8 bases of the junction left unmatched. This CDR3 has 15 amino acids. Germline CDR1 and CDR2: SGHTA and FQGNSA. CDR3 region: CASRYLTGLSYEQYF. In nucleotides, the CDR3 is TGTGCCAGCAGATACCTGACAGGGCTCTCCTACGAGCAGTACTTC.

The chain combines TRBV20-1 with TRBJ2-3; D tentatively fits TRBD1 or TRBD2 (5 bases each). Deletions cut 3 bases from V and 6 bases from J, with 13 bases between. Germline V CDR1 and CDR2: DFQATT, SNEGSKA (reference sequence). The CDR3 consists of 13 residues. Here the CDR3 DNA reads TGCAGTGCTAGGGAGAGGGGTTCGGATACGCAGTATTTT. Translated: CSARERGSDTQYF.

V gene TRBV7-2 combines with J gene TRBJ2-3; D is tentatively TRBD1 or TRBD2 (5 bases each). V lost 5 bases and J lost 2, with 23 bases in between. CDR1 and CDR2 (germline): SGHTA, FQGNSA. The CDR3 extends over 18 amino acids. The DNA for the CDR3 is TGTGCCAGCAGCCCCAATCCTGAGGGGAAGCGGTTCACAGATACGCAGTATTTT. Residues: CASSPNPEGKRFTDTQYF. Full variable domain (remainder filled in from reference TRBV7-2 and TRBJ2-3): GAGVSQSPSNKVTEKGKDVELRCDPISGHTALYWYRQSLGQGLEFLIYFQGNSAPDKSGLPSDRFSAERTGGSVSTLTIQRTQQEDSAVYLCASSPNPEGKRFTDTQYFGPGTRLTVL.

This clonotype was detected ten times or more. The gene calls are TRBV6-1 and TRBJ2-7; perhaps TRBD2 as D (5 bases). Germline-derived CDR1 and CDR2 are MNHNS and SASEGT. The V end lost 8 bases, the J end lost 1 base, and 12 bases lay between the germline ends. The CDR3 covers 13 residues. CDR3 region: CASRRASSYEQYF. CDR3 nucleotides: TGTGCCAGCCGGCGGGCGAGTTCCTACGAGCAGTACTTC.

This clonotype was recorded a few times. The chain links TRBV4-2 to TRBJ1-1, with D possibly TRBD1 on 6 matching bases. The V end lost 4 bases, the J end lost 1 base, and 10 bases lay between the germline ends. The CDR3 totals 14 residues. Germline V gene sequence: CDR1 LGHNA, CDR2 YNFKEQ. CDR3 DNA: TGTGCCAGCAGCCCCCGGACAGCGAACACTGAAGCTTTCTTT. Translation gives CASSPRTANTEAFF.

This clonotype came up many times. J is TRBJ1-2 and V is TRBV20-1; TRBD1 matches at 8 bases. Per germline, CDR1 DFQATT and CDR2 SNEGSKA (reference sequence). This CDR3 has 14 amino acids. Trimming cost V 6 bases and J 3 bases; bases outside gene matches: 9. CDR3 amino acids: CSANPGGEDYGYTF. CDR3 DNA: TGCAGTGCCAACCCAGGGGGCGAGGACTATGGCTACACCTTC.